The subject of this entry is one T cell receptor (beta chain). Its target is unknown. This specimen belongs to a study of persistence of HIV-infected CD4 T cells. Sequencing used immunoSEQ version 4 in survey mode. Profiled with immunoSEQ multiplex PCR; TCRdb holds only in-frame clones, not every one. The table lists more than 45,000 clones, 75% to 85% of them singletons. Cells were stimulated with CMV-infected fibroblast lysates at around 9.1 ug/mL. CD40L/CD69 double-negative CD45RO-high memory CD4+ T cells were collected. Before stimulation, PBMCs underwent CD8+ T cell depletion. V was clipped by 4 bases and J by 3 bases; unmatched bases: 7. The CDR3 is 15 residues long. Germline CDR1 and CDR2: SGHNT and YYREEE (reference sequence).

Sequences were derived from CD4+ T cells sorted from PBMCs after roughly 18-hour stimulation, sampled from a patient who received antiretroviral therapy. The V call is TRBV5-4, the J call TRBJ2-3; 8 positions agree with TRBD2. This TCR was sampled from an adult man with HIV who was CMV-seropositive. CDR3 in amino acids: CASSRDGGATDTQYF. CDR3 coding DNA: TGTGCCAGCAGCCGCGACGGGGGGGCTACAGATACGCAGTATTTT.